The 10 T cell receptor beta chains given below trace back to one sample, sequenced in a study of cytomegalovirus exposure and HLA in healthy donors. A multiplex PCR was run with 60 Vbeta primers and 13 Jbeta primers. The method was immunoSEQ multiplex PCR; TCRdb's version includes in-frame clones alone and lacks a portion of them. Seen here are about 110,000 clones, 76% observed once, and the top ten hold around 15%. Sequenced input: PBMCs. These receptor sequences come from a man aged 30-40 years in good health and CMV-seropositive.

This chain joins TRBV7-9 and TRBJ2-1; 12 bases align to TRBD2. Losses at the gene ends were 5 bases for V and 8 bases for J; bases not matched to a gene: 19. The CDR3 totals 19 residues. Germline V gene lookup returns CDR1 SEHNR and CDR2 FQNEAQ (reference sequence). The CDR3 here is CASSQRALAGGPHSHEQFF. The CDR3 region has the DNA TGTGCCAGCAGCCAAAGGGCCCTAGCGGGGGGGCCGCATAGTCATGAGCAGTTCTTC. The entire variable domain, with the rest obtained from reference TRBV7-9 and TRBJ2-1, is as follows: DTGVSQNPRHKITKRGQNVTFRCDPISEHNRLYWYRQTLGQGPEFLTYFQNEAQLEKSRLLSDRFSAERPKGSFSTLEIQRTEQGDSAMYLCASSQRALAGGPHSHEQFFGPGTRLTVL.

The V call is TRBV29-1, the J call TRBJ2-7, with 12 nucleotides matching TRBD1. The J segment lost 2 bases and the V segment lost 4 bases, leaving 6 bases of the junction unmatched. Germline V gene data show CDR1 as SQVTM and CDR2 as ANQGSEA. The CDR3 consists of 15 residues. This CDR3 is CSVVGTGGTAYEQYF. The CDR3 DNA sequence: TGCAGCGTTGTAGGGACAGGGGGCACAGCCTACGAGCAGTACTTC.

The V call is TRBV4-1, the J call TRBJ2-2; 8 bases are a match to TRBD2. The V and J ends lost 8 bases and 5 bases, in that order; junction bases with no gene match: 7. Germline values: CDR1 MGHRA, CDR2 YSYEKL. The CDR3 runs 14 residues. The CDR3: CASRERGSTGELFF. The CDR3 DNA follows: TGCGCCAGCCGGGAGCGGGGGAGTACCGGGGAGCTGTTTTTT.

The V gene is TRBV19, the J gene TRBJ2-7; 11 bases are shared with TRBD1. Looked up from germline, CDR1 is LNHDA and CDR2 is SQIVND (reference sequence). This CDR3 region has 13 residues. Trimming removed 7 bases from V and 6 bases from J; junction bases left unmatched: 5. CDR3 nucleotides: TGTGCCAGTACGACCGGGACAGGGGGCGAGCAGTACTTC. It encodes CASTTGTGGEQYF.

The chain combines TRBV7-2 with TRBJ1-5; 8 nucleotides align to TRBD1. The V segment lost 1 base and the J segment 1 base; nucleotides outside the gene matches: 6. CDR1 is SGHTA, CDR2 FQGNSA, per germline. This CDR3 has 17 residues. CDR3 in amino acids: CASSLGWGQDSNQPQHF. CDR3 DNA: TGTGCCAGCAGCTTAGGGTGGGGACAGGACAGCAATCAGCCCCAGCATTTT.

The rearrangement uses TRBV7-9 and TRBJ2-3, with 8 bases fitting TRBD2. Germline CDR1 reads SEHNR; CDR2 reads FQNEAQ (reference sequence). V lost 4 bases and J lost 3; bases outside the gene matches: 12. The CDR3 is made up of 17 amino acids. The CDR3 bases are TGTGCCAGCAGCTCCGGGGGTCGGGAGGGACCAACAGATACGCAGTATTTT. It specifies CASSSGGREGPTDTQYF.

The J gene is TRBJ1-1, the V gene TRBV18; 10 bases agree with TRBD1. J lost 2 bases, V lost 3 bases, and 6 bases had no gene match. The CDR3 is made up of 16 amino acids. The germline gives CDR1 KGHSH, CDR2 LQKENI. The CDR3 bases are TGTGCCAGCTCACCGGCCGACAGGGGGCTCAACACTGAAGCTTTCTTT. It is translated as CASSPADRGLNTEAFF.

This clone was recorded a few times. The chain carries TRBV15 and TRBJ1-2; the D is unclear. Trimming left V 8 bases short and J 4 bases short, with 11 bases between. There are 12 residues in the CDR3. The V gene's germline CDR1 is LNHNV and CDR2 YYDKDF (reference sequence). As DNA, the CDR3 is TGTGCCACCGCCGACATCTTCTATGGCTACACCTTC. Its translation is CATADIFYGYTF.

The table lists this clone with a count of one. The chain has TRBV5-1 and TRBJ2-1; tentatively, D is TRBD1 (6 bases). The CDR3 runs to 16 residues. In germline, CDR1 is SGHRS, CDR2 YFSETQ. Deletions cut 0 bases from V and 0 bases from J, with 10 bases between. In DNA, the CDR3 is TGCGCCAGCAGCTTGGGGGGACATAGCTCCTACAATGAGCAGTTCTTC. This sequence encodes CASSLGGHSSYNEQFF. Together with reference TRBV5-1 and TRBJ2-1, the CDR3 gives the full variable domain: KAGVTQTPRYLIKTRGQQVTLSCSPISGHRSVSWYQQTPGQGLQFLFEYFSETQRNKGNFPGRFSGRQFSNSRSEMNVSTLELGDSALYLCASSLGGHSSYNEQFFGPGTRLTVL.

This sequence joins TRBV7-6 and TRBJ2-7, with 10 bases matching TRBD2. Germline values: CDR1 SGHVS, CDR2 FNYEAQ. This CDR3 region has 17 residues. The ends lost 1 base at V and 3 bases at J; junction bases unmatched: 9. CDR3 sequence: CASSLGGSGGIYYEQYF. The CDR3 DNA reads as TGTGCCAGCAGCTTAGGGGGTAGCGGGGGGATCTACTACGAGCAGTACTTC.